This T cell receptor beta chain was retrieved from a study of Ad26.COV2.S vaccination and SARS-CoV-2 variants. The treatment: about 20 received Ad26.COV2.S at low or high dose, single or two shots; five or six received placebo; per-sample allocation not given. The study sampled participants on day 63 after the first vaccine or placebo injection. Method: immunoSEQ multiplex PCR; TCRdb's copy keeps in-frame clones and lacks some. The sample holds roughly 500,000 clones, roughly 89% seen once. The source material was peripheral blood, sampled in a trial of Ad26.COV2.S vaccine versus placebo. This receptor was identified in a person between 18 and 60 years old who received the Ad26.COV2.S COVID-19 vaccine or a placebo.

The CDR3 sequence is CASSRGGAIYGYTF. As DNA, the CDR3 is TGTGCCAGCAGCCGCGGCGGGGCCATCTATGGCTACACCTTC. The chain links TRBV7-9 to TRBJ1-2; tentative D call: TRBD1 (5 bases). The germline V gene has CDR1 SEHNR and CDR2 FQNEAQ (reference sequence). The CDR3 loop spans 14 amino acids. Trimming left V 5 bases short and J 4 bases short, with 14 bases between. Full variable domain (remainder filled in from reference TRBV7-9 and TRBJ1-2): DTGVSQNPRHKITKRGQNVTFRCDPISEHNRLYWYRQTLGQGPEFLTYFQNEAQLEKSRLLSDRFSAERPKGSFSTLEIQRTEQGDSAMYLCASSRGGAIYGYTFGSGTRLTVV.